The next 8 T cell receptor beta chains were all read from a single sample in a study of T cell repertoires in aging, cancer and after chemotherapy. TCR beta rearrangements were amplified from peripheral blood genomic DNA. TRB rearrangements spanning V, D and J were amplified using mixed TRB-A/B primers. TCRdb reprocessed the multiplex PCR reads with MiXCR, giving one entry per CDR3 protein. Among approximately 2,900 distinct CDR3 sequences listed, roughly a quarter were seen once. Sequenced input: blood. Receptor source: a human donor with a solid tumor.

This clonotype was counted only a few times. The J gene is TRBJ1-4, the V gene TRBV28; D perhaps matches TRBD1 (6 bases). Germline loops: CDR1 MDHEN, CDR2 SYDVKM. This CDR3 spans 16 amino acids. V was clipped by 6 bases and J by 6 bases, with 20 bases between them. This chain's CDR3 is CASRSGGRARDEKLFF. CDR3 DNA: TGTGCCAGCAGGTCGGGGGGCAGGGCGAGGGATGAAAAACTGTTTTTT.

As concerns this clonotype: A clone one base away is much larger, so this may be a read error. This chain connects TRBV6-5 to TRBJ1-2; no reliable D call. The germline V and J ends were trimmed by 6 bases and 5 bases, with 13 bases remaining between them. The CDR3 has 13 amino acids. Germline V lookup: CDR1 MNHEY, CDR2 SVGAGI. CDR3 amino acids: CASRDWSCYGYTF. The CDR3 DNA reads as TGTGCCAGCAGAGACTGGAGTTGTTATGGCTACACCTTC.

The chain recombines TRBV12-3 or TRBV12-4 with TRBJ1-5; a possible D gene is TRBD1 (5 bases). This CDR3 is built from 18 residues. The germline V and J ends were trimmed by 1 base and 0 bases, with 16 bases remaining between them. This CDR3 is CASSLDTGRSYSNQPQHF. In DNA form, the CDR3 reads TGTGCCAGCAGTTTAGATACAGGCAGAAGCTATAGCAATCAGCCCCAGCATTTT.

J is TRBJ2-1 and V is TRBV7-2; 13 nucleotides line up with TRBD2. The CDR3 is 17 residues long. Trimming at V came to 6 bases and at J to 8 bases, leaving 13 bases not matched to a gene. CDR1 SGHTA and CDR2 FQGNSA come from the germline V gene. The DNA for the CDR3 is TGTGCCAGCAGTTTCCCCAGGACTAGCGGGAGTATCCATGAGCAGTTCTTC. Residues: CASSFPRTSGSIHEQFF.

This clonotype turned up a few times. The chain uses TRBV19 and TRBJ2-7; the D gene is possibly TRBD2 (6 bases). The CDR3 has 13 amino acids. CDR1 and CDR2 (germline): LNHDA, SQIVND (reference sequence). V lost 4 bases and J 3 bases, leaving 10 bases between the germline ends. The CDR3: CASSNLGLYEQYF. As DNA, the CDR3 is TGTGCCAGTAGTAACCTGGGACTCTACGAGCAGTACTTC.

This clonotype came up a few times. This chain uses TRBV7-9 with TRBJ2-1, with TRBD2 as a possible D gene (6 bases). Germline CDR1 reads SEHNR; CDR2 reads FQNEAQ (reference sequence). The CDR3 runs to 13 residues. V was cut by 6 bases and J by 8 bases, with 14 bases left in between. DNA for the CDR3: TGTGCCAGCAGTTACAACCGGGAGTATGAGCAGTTCTTC. Its translation is CASSYNREYEQFF.

This sequence joins TRBV10-1 and TRBJ1-4; no reliable D call. Germline values: CDR1 WNHNN, CDR2 SYGVQD (reference sequence). CDR3 length equals 16 residues. V lost 0 bases and J 6 bases, leaving 14 bases between the germline ends. Here the CDR3 reads CASSESRASGDEKLFF. DNA for the CDR3: TGCGCCAGCAGTGAGTCGAGGGCCTCCGGGGATGAAAAACTGTTTTTT.

This clonotype was observed a handful of times. The chain combines TRBV27 with TRBJ2-3; no firm D call. This CDR3 is 12 amino acids long. Germline CDR1 is MNHEY and CDR2 is SMNVEV (reference sequence). V dropped 6 bases and J dropped 5 bases, with 9 bases sitting between them. Written as DNA, the CDR3 is TGTGCCAGCAGGAGAAATCTAGATACGCAGTATTTT. Translation: CASRRNLDTQYF.